This TCR beta chain was identified during a study of T cells in Graves' hyperthyroidism and ophthalmopathy. The J segment lost 4 bases and the V segment lost 4 bases, leaving 11 bases of the junction unmatched. CDR3 length: 18 residues. CDR1 and CDR2 (germline): SGHTA, FQGNSA. This sample holds PBMCs from approximately 9 ml fresh peripheral blood. Amplification of TCR beta CDR3 regions was performed using RNA transcripts as template. HTBI primers drove first-round RT-PCR of the TCR CDR3. TCRdb reprocessed the multiplex PCR reads via MiXCR and lists one record per CDR3 protein. Of around 300,000 distinct CDR3 sequences in the sample, approximately 15% are singletons; the top ten hold roughly 8.2%.

Sequenced: blood. The sequence came from a woman aged 40 to 55 with Graves' hyperthyroidism. The gene calls are TRBV7-2 and TRBJ2-3; 13 bases line up with TRBD2. CDR3: CASSSRRTSGSFPDTQYF. The CDR3 DNA sequence: TGTGCCAGCAGCTCCCGGCGGACTAGCGGGAGTTTCCCAGATACGCAGTATTTT.